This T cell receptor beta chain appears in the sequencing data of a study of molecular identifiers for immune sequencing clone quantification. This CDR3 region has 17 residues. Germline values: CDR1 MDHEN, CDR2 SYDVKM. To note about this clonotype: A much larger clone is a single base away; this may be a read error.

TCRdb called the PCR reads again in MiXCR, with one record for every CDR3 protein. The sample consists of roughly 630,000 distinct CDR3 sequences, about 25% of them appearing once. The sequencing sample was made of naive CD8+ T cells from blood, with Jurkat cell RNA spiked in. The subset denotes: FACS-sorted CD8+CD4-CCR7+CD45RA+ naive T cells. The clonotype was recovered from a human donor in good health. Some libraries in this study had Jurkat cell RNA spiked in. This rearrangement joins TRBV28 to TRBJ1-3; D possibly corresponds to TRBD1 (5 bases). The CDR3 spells CASSLSLTASSGNTTYF. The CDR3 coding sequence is TGTGCCAGCAGTTTGTCACTGACAGCAAGCTCTGGAAACACCACATATTTT.